A single sample is the source of the 3 T cell receptor beta chains below, sequenced in a study of T cells after yellow fever vaccination. TCRdb independently ran MiXCR on the 5' RACE reads; one entry per CDR3 protein. There are roughly 260,000 distinct CDR3 sequences in the sample; under 15% occur only once, and around 0.55% lies in the top ten. The source was CD4+ T cells sorted from PBMCs, collected 45 days after the yellow fever booster vaccination. These receptors were obtained from a man aged 30 to 45 who received the YFV17D yellow fever vaccine.

The genes are TRBV28 and TRBJ1-3, with TRBD1 matching 7 bases. The CDR3 extends over 16 amino acids. Germline values: CDR1 MDHEN, CDR2 SYDVKM. Trimming cost V 5 bases and J 0 bases; bases outside gene matches: 7. CDR3 region: CASSLRTGHSGNTIYF. For the CDR3, the DNA is TGTGCCAGCAGTCTCAGGACAGGTCACTCTGGAAACACCATATATTTT.

CDR3 amino acids: CASSTGANEQFF. Here the CDR3 DNA reads TGTGCCAGCAGCACCGGCGCCAATGAGCAGTTCTTC. The chain couples TRBV7-3 to TRBJ2-1; unclear D gene. The CDR3 has 12 amino acids. Between the trimmed V and J ends, which lost 5 bases and 6 bases, there was a span of 8 bases. CDR1 SGHTA and CDR2 FQGTGA come from the germline V gene. The full variable domain, with the rest looked up from reference TRBV7-3 and TRBJ2-1, is GAGVSQTPSNKVTEKGKYVELRCDPISGHTALYWYRQSLGQGPEFLIYFQGTGAADDSGLPNDRFFAVRPEGSVSTLKIQRTERGDSAVYLCASSTGANEQFFGPGTRLTVL.

The chain combines TRBV20-1 with TRBJ2-5, with 11 bases identical to TRBD1. This CDR3 contains 13 residues. The V and J ends lost 7 bases and 5 bases, in that order; junction bases with no gene match: 6. CDR1 and CDR2 from the germline V gene are DFQATT and SNEGSKA (reference sequence). The CDR3 region has the DNA TGCAGTGGAGTAGGACAGGGGGCCGAGACCCAGTACTTC. This codes for CSGVGQGAETQYF.